A single sample gave rise to the 21 T cell receptor beta chains below, sequenced in a study of shared clonotypes between healthy human individuals. Here immunoSEQ multiplex PCR was the method, and the copy in TCRdb shows in-frame clones only, minus some. The data contain about 2.4 million clones, under 95% of them singletons. Source material: naive CD4+ T cells from PBMCs. Subset meaning: CD45RA+ positively selected. These receptors were taken from a man younger than 30 in good health. Some clones in this sample may be carry-over from other donors' samples.

J is TRBJ2-1 and V is TRBV19; TRBD2 aligns across 9 bases. This CDR3 contains 14 residues. Germline V lookup: CDR1 LNHDA, CDR2 SQIVND (reference sequence). V lost 8 bases and J lost 9; bases outside the gene matches: 11. CDR3 sequence reads: CASSKSGRNTEQFF. The CDR3 DNA reads as TGTGCCAGTTCAAAAAGCGGGAGGAACACTGAGCAGTTCTTC.

The rearrangement joins TRBV27 to TRBJ2-2; D gene ambiguous. Trimming stripped 5 bases from V and 14 bases from J, with 15 bases between. CDR3 length: 12 amino acids. The germline V gene has CDR1 MNHEY and CDR2 SMNVEV (reference sequence). CDR3 nucleotide sequence: TGTGCCAGCAGTCTTGACCGAAGATCTCTGTTTTTT. It translates to CASSLDRRSLFF.

On this clone itself: A junction boundary mismatches the germline segment, possibly from a read error. V usage is TRBV7-9 and J usage is TRBJ1-1; D is unclear. The CDR3 loop spans 15 amino acids. Germline CDR1 and CDR2: SEHNR and FQNEAQ (reference sequence). CDR3 region: CASSQVRGMNTEAFF. CDR3 DNA sequence: TGCGCCAGCAGCCAAGTTCGAGGGATGAACACTGAAGCTTTCTTT.

This chain links TRBV7-2 with TRBJ2-4; no reliable D call. Germline values: CDR1 SGHTA, CDR2 FQGNSA. CDR3 length: 13 amino acids. V was trimmed by 1 base and J by 11 bases, leaving 12 bases between them. CDR3 DNA: TGTGCCAGCAGCTTAGACCACCACCGTTTTCAGTACTTC. It codes for CASSLDHHRFQYF. Based on the CDR3 plus reference TRBV7-2 and TRBJ2-4, the full variable domain is GAGVSQSPSNKVTEKGKDVELRCDPISGHTALYWYRQSLGQGLEFLIYFQGNSAPDKSGLPSDRFSAERTGGSVSTLTIQRTQQEDSAVYLCASSLDHHRFQYFGAGTRLSVL.

The chain joins TRBV19 to TRBJ1-1; maybe TRBD1 (6 bases). V was clipped by 8 bases and J by 0 bases, with 13 bases between them. This CDR3 is 14 amino acids long. CDR1 is LNHDA, CDR2 SQIVND, per germline (reference sequence). CDR3 protein: CASRRGRVNTEAFF. DNA for the CDR3: TGTGCCAGTCGTCGGGGGCGGGTGAACACTGAAGCTTTCTTT.

This chain joins TRBV2 and TRBJ2-7, with D perhaps TRBD1 or TRBD2 (7 bases each). CDR3 length: 19 amino acids. Trimming took off 7 bases at V and 4 bases at J, with 32 bases between the two ends. Germline V gene lookup returns CDR1 SNHLY and CDR2 FYNNEI. The CDR3 DNA reads as TGTGCCAGCATGCGACAGGGACCGGAGTTTGTGGGAGGGCCGTACGAGCAGTACTTC. Amino acids: CASMRQGPEFVGGPYEQYF.

CDR3 loop: CASSENGPVYGYTF. For the CDR3, the DNA is TGTGCCAGCAGCGAAAATGGGCCGGTCTATGGCTACACCTTC. The V gene is TRBV6-5, the J gene TRBJ1-2, with no clear D. CDR1 and CDR2 from the germline V gene are MNHEY and SVGAGI. The CDR3 contains 14 residues. V was pared by 6 bases and J by 4 bases, with 15 bases between.

As concerns this clone: At one of its ends the junction is not consistent with the germline gene, which may arise from a read error. The chain is built from TRBV9 and TRBJ1-3, with D perhaps TRBD1 (5 bases). The V gene's germline CDR1 is SGDLS and CDR2 YYNGEE. This CDR3 region has 17 residues. In DNA, the CDR3 is TGTGCCAGCACCGTAGGGGACGGAAAAACCTCTGGAAACACCATATATTTT. Translating it yields CASTVGDGKTSGNTIYF.

This clone was observed a handful of times. The V gene is TRBV19, the J gene TRBJ1-1, with a tentative D call TRBD1 (6 bases). In germline, CDR1 is LNHDA, CDR2 SQIVND (reference sequence). V lost 10 bases and J lost 11, with 20 bases in between. The CDR3 loop spans 12 amino acids. The DNA for the CDR3 is TGTGCCACCCAAGGGATGGGGGCTCGCGCTTTCTTT. Protein sequence: CATQGMGARAFF. Using reference TRBV19 and TRBJ1-1 for the parts outside the CDR3, the full variable domain is DGGITQSPKYLFRKEGQNVTLSCEQNLNHDAMYWYRQDPGQGLRLIYYSQIVNDFQKGDIAEGYSVSREKKESFPLTVTSAQKNPTAFYLCATQGMGARAFFGQGTRLTVV.

The chain carries TRBV6-5 and TRBJ2-3; perhaps TRBD1 as D (5 bases). CDR1 is MNHEY, CDR2 SVGAGI, per germline. This CDR3 is 13 amino acids long. The V end was cut by 5 bases, the J end by 4 bases, with 10 bases between. The DNA of the CDR3 is TGTGCCAGCAGTCTAGGGGCCGCAGATACGCAGTATTTT. Encoded protein: CASSLGAADTQYF.

This clone appeared once. The CDR3: CASSLYTGSGETQYF. For the CDR3, the DNA is TGCGCCAGCAGCTTGTATACGGGTTCCGGCGAGACCCAGTACTTC. V gene TRBV5-1 combines with J gene TRBJ2-5; no clear D. This CDR3 is built from 15 residues. V lost 1 base and J lost 5, with 15 bases in between. Germline V gene lookup returns CDR1 SGHRS and CDR2 YFSETQ.

The rearrangement joins TRBV7-6 to TRBJ2-1; no definite D call. Germline-derived CDR1 and CDR2 are SGHVS and FNYEAQ. This CDR3 is built from 14 residues. The V and J ends lost 1 base and 9 bases respectively, with 13 bases between them. The CDR3 sequence: CASSLGSSWGEQFF. The CDR3 bases are TGTGCCAGCAGCTTAGGGTCGTCGTGGGGTGAGCAGTTCTTC.

In regard to this clone: The sample contains more than one DNA sequence encoding this CDR3. The chain joins TRBV7-2 to TRBJ1-2, with D unclear. CDR3 length: 15 amino acids. Germline V CDR1 and CDR2: SGHTA, FQGNSA. With 1 base removed from V and 10 bases from J, the gap between germline ends came to 19 bases. The CDR3 coding sequence is TGTGCCAGCAGCTTAGTAATAGGAGGGTTCGGAGACTACACCTTC. This codes for CASSLVIGGFGDYTF.

CDR3 amino acids: CASSSVIAKPLYEQYF. The CDR3 DNA reads TGTGCCAGCAGCTCAGTGATAGCGAAACCCCTCTACGAGCAGTACTTC. The chain combines TRBV27 with TRBJ2-7; possible D gene TRBD2, 5 bases. This CDR3 spans 16 amino acids. V was pared by 6 bases and J by 3 bases, with 21 bases between. CDR1 MNHEY and CDR2 SMNVEV come from the germline V gene (reference sequence).

This clone was seen only once. The chain joins TRBV2 to TRBJ1-1, with 7 bases identical to TRBD1. Trimming removed 4 bases from V and 0 bases from J; junction bases left unmatched: 14. Germline V gives CDR1 SNHLY, CDR2 FYNNEI. The CDR3 spans 18 residues. The CDR3 DNA reads as TGTGCCAGCAGTGTCGGCGGTGGCAGGGGGAACTTGAACACTGAAGCTTTCTTT. Translation gives CASSVGGGRGNLNTEAFF. Full variable domain (missing parts from reference TRBV2 and TRBJ1-1): EPEVTQTPSHQVTQMGQEVILRCVPISNHLYFYWYRQILGQKVEFLVSFYNNEISEKSEIFDDQFSVERPDGSNFTLKIRSTKLEDSAMYFCASSVGGGRGNLNTEAFFGQGTRLTVV.

This clone was counted a few times. V is TRBV28 and J is TRBJ1-2; D not resolved. Trimming took off 2 bases at V and 4 bases at J, with 8 bases between the two ends. Germline loops: CDR1 MDHEN, CDR2 SYDVKM. The length of the CDR3 is 13 residues. The CDR3 DNA sequence: TGTGCCAGCAGTTTACTTTCCCGCTATGGCTACACCTTC. It yields the protein CASSLLSRYGYTF.

The gene calls are TRBV5-4 and TRBJ1-4, with D perhaps TRBD1 (5 bases). The CDR3 runs to 16 residues. Germline V gene lookup returns CDR1 SGHNT and CDR2 YYREEE (reference sequence). Trimming pared 1 base from V and 5 bases from J, leaving 15 bases between. In nucleotides, the CDR3 is TGTGCCAGCAGCTTGCAGGGTGCGGGGTTAAATGAAAAACTGTTTTTT. It codes for CASSLQGAGLNEKLFF. The full variable domain, in which reference TRBV5-4 and TRBJ1-4 provide the parts outside the CDR3, is ETGVTQSPTHLIKTRGQQVTLRCSSQSGHNTVSWYQQALGQGPQFIFQYYREEENGRGNFPPRFSGLQFPNYSSELNVNALELDDSALYLCASSLQGAGLNEKLFFGSGTQLSVL.

The chain uses TRBV2 and TRBJ2-4; TRBD1 agrees at 7 bases. The CDR3 runs to 16 residues. CDR1 is SNHLY and CDR2 is FYNNEI in the germline V gene. The ends lost 0 bases at V and 4 bases at J; junction bases unmatched: 6. The CDR3 DNA follows: TGTGCCAGCAGTGAAGCGCTAAGGACAGGAAAAAACATTCAGTACTTC. Residues: CASSEALRTGKNIQYF.

DNA for the CDR3: TGCGCCAGCAGCTTAGGGGACGGTAGCAATCAGCCCCAGCATTTT. This codes for CASSLGDGSNQPQHF. This chain links TRBV5-1 with TRBJ1-5; TRBD1 might be the D (5 bases). The CDR3 is 15 amino acids. V was pared by 2 bases and J by 0 bases, with 9 bases between. Looked up from germline, CDR1 is SGHRS and CDR2 is YFSETQ.

This chain links TRBV7-9 with TRBJ2-1; D not certain. Deletions cut 5 bases from V and 4 bases from J, with 12 bases between. Germline V CDR1 and CDR2: SEHNR, FQNEAQ (reference sequence). The CDR3 runs to 14 residues. The CDR3 DNA reads TGTGCCAGCAGCCCAATGGCGACTTACAATGAGCAGTTCTTC. Residues: CASSPMATYNEQFF.

The V call is TRBV18, the J call TRBJ1-2; TRBD1 matches at 8 bases. The CDR3 has 15 residues. Per the germline V gene, CDR1 is KGHSH and CDR2 is LQKENI. With V trimmed by 8 bases and J by 0 bases, 8 bases remained unmatched. CDR3 protein: CASIGQGTTNYGYTF. CDR3 in DNA: TGTGCCAGCATAGGACAGGGCACAACTAACTATGGCTACACCTTC.